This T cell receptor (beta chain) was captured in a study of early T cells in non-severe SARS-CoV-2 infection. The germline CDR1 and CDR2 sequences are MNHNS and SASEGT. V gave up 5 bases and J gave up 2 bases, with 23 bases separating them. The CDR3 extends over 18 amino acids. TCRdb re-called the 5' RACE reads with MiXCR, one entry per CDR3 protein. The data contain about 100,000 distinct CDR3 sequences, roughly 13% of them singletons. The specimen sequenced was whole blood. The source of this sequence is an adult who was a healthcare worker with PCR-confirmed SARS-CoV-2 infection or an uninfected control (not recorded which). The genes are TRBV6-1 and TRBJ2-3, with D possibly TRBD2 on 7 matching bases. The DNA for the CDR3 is TGTGCCAGCAGTCCAAAGAGGGGGACTATGGGGGTCACAGATACGCAGTATTTT. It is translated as CASSPKRGTMGVTDTQYF.